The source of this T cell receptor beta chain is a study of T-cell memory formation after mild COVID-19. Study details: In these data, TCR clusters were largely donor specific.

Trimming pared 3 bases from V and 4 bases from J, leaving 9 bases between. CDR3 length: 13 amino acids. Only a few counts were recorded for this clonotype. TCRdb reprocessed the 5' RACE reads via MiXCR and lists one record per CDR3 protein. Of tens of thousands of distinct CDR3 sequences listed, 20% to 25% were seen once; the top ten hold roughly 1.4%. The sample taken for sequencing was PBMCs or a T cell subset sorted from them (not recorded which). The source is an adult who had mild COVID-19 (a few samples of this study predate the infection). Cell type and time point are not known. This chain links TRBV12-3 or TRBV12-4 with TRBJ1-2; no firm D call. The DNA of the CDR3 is TGTGCCAGCAGTTTTCGCCAGAGCTATGGCTACACCTTC. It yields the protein CASSFRQSYGYTF.